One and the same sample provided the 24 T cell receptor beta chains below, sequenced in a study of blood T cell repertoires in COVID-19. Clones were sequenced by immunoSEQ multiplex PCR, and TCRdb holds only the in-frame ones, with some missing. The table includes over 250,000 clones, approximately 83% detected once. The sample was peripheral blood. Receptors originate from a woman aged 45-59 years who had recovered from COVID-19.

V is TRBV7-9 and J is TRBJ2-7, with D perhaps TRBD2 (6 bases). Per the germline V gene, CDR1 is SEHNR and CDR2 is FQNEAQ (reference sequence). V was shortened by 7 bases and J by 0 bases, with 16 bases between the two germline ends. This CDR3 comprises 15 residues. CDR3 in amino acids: CASTSSSGASYEQYF. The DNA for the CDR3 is TGTGCCAGCACCTCTTCTTCGGGAGCCTCCTACGAGCAGTACTTC. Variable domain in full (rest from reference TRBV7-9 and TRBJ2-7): DTGVSQNPRHKITKRGQNVTFRCDPISEHNRLYWYRQTLGQGPEFLTYFQNEAQLEKSRLLSDRFSAERPKGSFSTLEIQRTEQGDSAMYLCASTSSSGASYEQYFGPGTRLTVT.

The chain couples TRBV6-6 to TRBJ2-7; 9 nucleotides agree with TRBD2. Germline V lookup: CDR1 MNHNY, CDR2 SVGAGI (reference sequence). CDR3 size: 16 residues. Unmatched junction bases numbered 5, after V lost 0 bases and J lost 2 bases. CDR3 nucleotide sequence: TGTGCCAGCAGTTACTCTCCTGCGGGAGGGCCCTACGAGCAGTACTTC. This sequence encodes CASSYSPAGGPYEQYF.

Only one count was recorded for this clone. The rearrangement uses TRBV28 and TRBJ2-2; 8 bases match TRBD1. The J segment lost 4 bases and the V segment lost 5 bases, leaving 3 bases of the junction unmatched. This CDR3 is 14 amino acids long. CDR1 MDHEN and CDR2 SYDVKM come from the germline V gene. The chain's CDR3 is CASSRTGGTGELFF. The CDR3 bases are TGTGCCAGCAGTCGTACAGGGGGCACCGGGGAGCTGTTTTTT. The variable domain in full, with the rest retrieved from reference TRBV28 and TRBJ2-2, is DVKVTQSSRYLVKRTGEKVFLECVQDMDHENMFWYRQDPGLGLRLIYFSYDVKMKEKGDIPEGYSVSREKKERFSLILESASTNQTSMYLCASSRTGGTGELFFGEGSRLTVL.

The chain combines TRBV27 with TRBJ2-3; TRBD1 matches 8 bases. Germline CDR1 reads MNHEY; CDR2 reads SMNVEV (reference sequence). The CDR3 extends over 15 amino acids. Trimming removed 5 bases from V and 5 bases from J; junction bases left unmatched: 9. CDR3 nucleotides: TGTGCCAGCAGTCCGCGACAGGGGTCGGGAGATACGCAGTATTTT. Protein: CASSPRQGSGDTQYF.

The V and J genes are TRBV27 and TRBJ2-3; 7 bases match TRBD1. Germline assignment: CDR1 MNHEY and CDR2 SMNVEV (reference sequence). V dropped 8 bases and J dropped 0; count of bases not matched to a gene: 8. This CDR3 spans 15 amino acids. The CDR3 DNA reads TGTGCCAGCCGAAATACAGGGGCTAGCACAGATACGCAGTATTTT. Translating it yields CASRNTGASTDTQYF.

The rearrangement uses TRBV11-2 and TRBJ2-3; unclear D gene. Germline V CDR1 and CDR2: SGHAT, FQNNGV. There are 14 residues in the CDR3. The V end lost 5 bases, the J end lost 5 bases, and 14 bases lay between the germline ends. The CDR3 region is CASSPGSIRDTQYF. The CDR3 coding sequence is TGTGCCAGCAGCCCCGGGTCCATCCGAGATACGCAGTATTTT.

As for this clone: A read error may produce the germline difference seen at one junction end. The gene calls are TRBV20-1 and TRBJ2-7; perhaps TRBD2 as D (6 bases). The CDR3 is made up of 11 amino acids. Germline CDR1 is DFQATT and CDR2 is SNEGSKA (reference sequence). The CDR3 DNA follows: TGCAGTACCACCCCTACGGGAGCGTTGTTCTTC. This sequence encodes CSTTPTGALFF.

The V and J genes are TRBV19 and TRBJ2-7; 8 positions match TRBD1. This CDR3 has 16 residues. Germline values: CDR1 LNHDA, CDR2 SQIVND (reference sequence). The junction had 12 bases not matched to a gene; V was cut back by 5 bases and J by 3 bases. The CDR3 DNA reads TGTGCCAGTAGTCCCCGGTCGGACAGGGATCGCTACGAGCAGTACTTC. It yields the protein CASSPRSDRDRYEQYF.

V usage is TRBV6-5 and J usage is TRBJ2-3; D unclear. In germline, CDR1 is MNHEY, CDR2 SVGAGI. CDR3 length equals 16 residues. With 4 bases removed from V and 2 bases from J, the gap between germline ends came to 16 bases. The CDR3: CASSSERSGNTDTQYF. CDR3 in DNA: TGTGCCAGCAGTTCGGAGCGTTCCGGTAACACAGATACGCAGTATTTT.

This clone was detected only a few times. The CDR3 nucleotides read TGTGCCAGCAGTGATGGACAGACGAACACCGGGGAGCTGTTTTTT. Translation: CASSDGQTNTGELFF. The chain uses TRBV28 and TRBJ2-2; perhaps TRBD1 as D (6 bases). The germline V gene encodes CDR1 MDHEN and CDR2 SYDVKM. The germline V and J ends were trimmed by 5 bases and 0 bases, with 10 bases remaining between them. The CDR3 has 15 residues.

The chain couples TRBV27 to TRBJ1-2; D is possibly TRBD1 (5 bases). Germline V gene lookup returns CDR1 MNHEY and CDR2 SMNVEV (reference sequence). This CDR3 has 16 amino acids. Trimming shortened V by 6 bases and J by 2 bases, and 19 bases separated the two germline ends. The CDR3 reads CASSPSRAGPNYGYTF. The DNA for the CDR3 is TGTGCCAGCAGCCCCTCGCGGGCGGGACCAAACTATGGCTACACCTTC.

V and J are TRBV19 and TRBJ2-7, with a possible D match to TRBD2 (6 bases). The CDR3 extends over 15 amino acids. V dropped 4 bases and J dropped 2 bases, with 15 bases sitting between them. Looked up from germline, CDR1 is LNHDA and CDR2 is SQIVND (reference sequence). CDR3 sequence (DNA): TGTGCCAGTAGTAGGTCCGGGAGTGGTGCCTACGAGCAGTACTTC. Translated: CASSRSGSGAYEQYF.

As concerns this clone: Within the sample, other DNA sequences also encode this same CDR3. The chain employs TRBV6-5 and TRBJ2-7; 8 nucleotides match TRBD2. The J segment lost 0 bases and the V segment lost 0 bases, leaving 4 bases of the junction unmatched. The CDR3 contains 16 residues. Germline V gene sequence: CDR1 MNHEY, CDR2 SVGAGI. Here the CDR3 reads CASSYSSGGSSYEQYF. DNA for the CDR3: TGTGCCAGCAGTTACTCGAGCGGGGGTTCCTCCTACGAGCAGTACTTC.

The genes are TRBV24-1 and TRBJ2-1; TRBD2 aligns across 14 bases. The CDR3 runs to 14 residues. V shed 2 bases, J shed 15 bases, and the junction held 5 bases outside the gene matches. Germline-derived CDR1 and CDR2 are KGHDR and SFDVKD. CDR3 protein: CATSDSGTSGSLFF. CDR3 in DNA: TGTGCCACCAGTGATTCCGGGACTAGCGGGAGTTTGTTCTTC.

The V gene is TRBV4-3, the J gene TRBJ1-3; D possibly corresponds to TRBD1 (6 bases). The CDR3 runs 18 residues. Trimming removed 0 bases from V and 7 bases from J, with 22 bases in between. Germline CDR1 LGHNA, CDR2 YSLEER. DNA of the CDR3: TGCGCCAGCAGCCAAGATAAGCTAGGGGGTCTAGTCTGGAACACCATATATTTT. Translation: CASSQDKLGGLVWNTIYF.

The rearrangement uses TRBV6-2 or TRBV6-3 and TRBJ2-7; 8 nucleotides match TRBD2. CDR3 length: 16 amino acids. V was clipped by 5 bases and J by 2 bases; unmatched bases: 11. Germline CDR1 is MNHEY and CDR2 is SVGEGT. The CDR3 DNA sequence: TGTGCCAGCAGTAAGACAACTAGCGGCTCTGCCTACGAGCAGTACTTC. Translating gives CASSKTTSGSAYEQYF.

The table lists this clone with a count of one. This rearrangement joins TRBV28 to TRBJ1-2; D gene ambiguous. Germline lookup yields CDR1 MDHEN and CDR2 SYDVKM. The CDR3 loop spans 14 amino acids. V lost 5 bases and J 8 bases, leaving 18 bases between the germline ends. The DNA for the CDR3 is TGTGCCAGCAGTCCCTTAGGAGGGCTAATGGGCTACACCTTC. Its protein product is CASSPLGGLMGYTF.

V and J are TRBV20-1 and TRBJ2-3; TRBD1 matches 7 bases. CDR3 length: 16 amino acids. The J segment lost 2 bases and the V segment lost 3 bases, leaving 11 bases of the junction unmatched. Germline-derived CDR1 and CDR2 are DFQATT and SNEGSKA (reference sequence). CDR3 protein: CSASAQTGWSTDTQYF. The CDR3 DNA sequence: TGCAGTGCTAGTGCCCAGACAGGGTGGTCCACAGATACGCAGTATTTT.

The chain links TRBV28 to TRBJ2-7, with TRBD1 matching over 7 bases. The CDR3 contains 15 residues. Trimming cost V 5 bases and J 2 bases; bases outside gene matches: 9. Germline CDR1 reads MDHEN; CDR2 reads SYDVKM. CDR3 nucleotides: TGTGCCAGCAGTGGGACAGTTCGACTCACCTACGAGCAGTACTTC. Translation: CASSGTVRLTYEQYF.

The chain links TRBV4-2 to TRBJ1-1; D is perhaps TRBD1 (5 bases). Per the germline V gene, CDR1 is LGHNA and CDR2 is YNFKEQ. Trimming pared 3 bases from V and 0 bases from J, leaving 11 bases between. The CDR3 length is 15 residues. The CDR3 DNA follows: TGTGCCAGCAGCCAGGTACAGGCTCTGAACACTGAAGCTTTCTTT. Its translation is CASSQVQALNTEAFF.

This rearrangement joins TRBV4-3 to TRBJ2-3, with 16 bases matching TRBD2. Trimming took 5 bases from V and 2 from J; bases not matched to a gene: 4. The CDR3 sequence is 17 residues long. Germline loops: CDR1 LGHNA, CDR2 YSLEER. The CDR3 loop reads CASSYGTSGRATDTQYF. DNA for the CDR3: TGCGCCAGCAGCTACGGGACTAGCGGGAGGGCCACAGATACGCAGTATTTT.

The CDR3 region is CASSVLDTSSVYSPLHF. The CDR3 DNA is TGTGCCAGCAGCGTACTGGATACCTCAAGCGTTTATTCACCCCTCCACTTT. V is TRBV9 and J is TRBJ1-6; D not resolved. The germline V gene has CDR1 SGDLS and CDR2 YYNGEE. There are 17 residues in the CDR3. Deletions cut 1 base from V and 8 bases from J, with 19 bases between.

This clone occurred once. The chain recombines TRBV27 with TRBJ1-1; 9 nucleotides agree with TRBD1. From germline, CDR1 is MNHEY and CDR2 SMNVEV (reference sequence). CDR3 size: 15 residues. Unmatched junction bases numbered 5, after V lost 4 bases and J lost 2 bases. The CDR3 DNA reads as TGTGCCAGCAGTTGGGGGGGACAGGGTAACACTGAAGCTTTCTTT. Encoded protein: CASSWGGQGNTEAFF.

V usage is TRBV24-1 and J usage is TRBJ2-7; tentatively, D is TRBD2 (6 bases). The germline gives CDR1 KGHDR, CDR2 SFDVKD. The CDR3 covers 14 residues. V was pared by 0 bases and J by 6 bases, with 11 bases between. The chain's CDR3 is CATSDLRGGTEQYF. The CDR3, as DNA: TGTGCCACCAGTGATTTGCGTGGGGGGACCGAGCAGTACTTC.